This record looks at one T cell receptor beta chain sequence and its context. Its antigen is as yet unknown. The data stem from a study of OX40 agonist ivuxolimab in advanced cancers. Study results and limitations: Circulating CD4+ and CD8+ T cells showed clonal expansion by week 6 at 0.1 to 3.0 mg/kg.

The assay was immunoSEQ multiplex PCR, and TCRdb's table has in-frame clones only and misses some. The sample lists approximately 50,000 clones; over 80% were seen once. Germline V gives CDR1 SQVTM, CDR2 ANQGSEA. Trimming took off 5 bases at V and 4 bases at J, with 11 bases between the two ends. The CDR3 spans 12 residues. The J gene is TRBJ1-2, the V gene TRBV29-1; TRBD1 is a possible D gene (5 bases). The sequence was collected from an adult with an advanced solid tumor such as melanoma, head and neck, liver or kidney cancer. The specimen was CD4+ or CD8+ T cells sorted from blood, collected in a trial of the OX40 agonist ivuxolimab. This CDR3 reads CSVRQLFYGYTF. In DNA form, the CDR3 reads TGCAGCGTTCGACAGCTATTCTATGGCTACACCTTC. Filled out from reference TRBV29-1 and TRBJ1-2, the complete variable domain reads SAVISQKPSRDICQRGTSLTIQCQVDSQVTMMFWYRQQPGQSLTLIATANQGSEATYESGFVIDKFPISRPNLTFSTLTVSNMSPEDSSIYLCSVRQLFYGYTFGSGTRLTVV.